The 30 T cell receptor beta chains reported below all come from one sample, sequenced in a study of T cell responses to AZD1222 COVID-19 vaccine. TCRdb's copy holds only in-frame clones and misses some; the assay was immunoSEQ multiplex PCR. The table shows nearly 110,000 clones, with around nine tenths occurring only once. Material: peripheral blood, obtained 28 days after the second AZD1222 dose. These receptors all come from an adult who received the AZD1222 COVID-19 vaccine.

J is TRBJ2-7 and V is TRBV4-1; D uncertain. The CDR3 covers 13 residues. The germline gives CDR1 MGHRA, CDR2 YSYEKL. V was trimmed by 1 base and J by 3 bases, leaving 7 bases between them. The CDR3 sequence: CASSQVPNYEQYF. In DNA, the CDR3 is TGCGCCAGCAGCCAAGTGCCTAACTACGAGCAGTACTTC.

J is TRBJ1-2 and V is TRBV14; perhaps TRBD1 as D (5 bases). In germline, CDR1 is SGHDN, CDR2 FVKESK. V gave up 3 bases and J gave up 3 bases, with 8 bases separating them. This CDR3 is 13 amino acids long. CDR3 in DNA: TGTGCCAGCAGCCAGGGGCAGCACTATGGCTACACCTTC. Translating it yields CASSQGQHYGYTF.

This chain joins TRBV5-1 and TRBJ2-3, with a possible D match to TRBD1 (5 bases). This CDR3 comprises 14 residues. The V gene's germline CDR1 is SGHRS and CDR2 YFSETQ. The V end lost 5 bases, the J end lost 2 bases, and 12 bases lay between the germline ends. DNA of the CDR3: TGCGCCAGCAGTCAAACAGGAGTCACAGATACGCAGTATTTT. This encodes CASSQTGVTDTQYF.

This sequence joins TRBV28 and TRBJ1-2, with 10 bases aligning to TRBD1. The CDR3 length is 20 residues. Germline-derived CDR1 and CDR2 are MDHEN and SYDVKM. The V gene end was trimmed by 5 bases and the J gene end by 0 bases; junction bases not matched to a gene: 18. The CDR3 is CASSTLLANYGTGANYGYTF. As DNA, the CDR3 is TGTGCCAGCAGTACCCTCTTGGCCAATTACGGGACAGGGGCTAACTATGGCTACACCTTC.

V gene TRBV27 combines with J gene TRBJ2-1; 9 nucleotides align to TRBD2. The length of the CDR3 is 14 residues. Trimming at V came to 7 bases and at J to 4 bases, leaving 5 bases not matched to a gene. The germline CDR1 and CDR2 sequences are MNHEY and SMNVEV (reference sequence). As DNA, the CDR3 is TGTGCCAGCACCCCGGGACTAGCATACAATGAGCAGTTCTTC. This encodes CASTPGLAYNEQFF.

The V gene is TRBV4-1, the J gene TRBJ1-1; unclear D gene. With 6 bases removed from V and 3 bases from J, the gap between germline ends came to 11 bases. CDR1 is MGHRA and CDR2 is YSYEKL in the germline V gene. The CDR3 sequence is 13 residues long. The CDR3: CASRRGSDTEAFF. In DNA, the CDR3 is TGCGCCAGCAGAAGAGGGTCAGACACTGAAGCTTTCTTT.

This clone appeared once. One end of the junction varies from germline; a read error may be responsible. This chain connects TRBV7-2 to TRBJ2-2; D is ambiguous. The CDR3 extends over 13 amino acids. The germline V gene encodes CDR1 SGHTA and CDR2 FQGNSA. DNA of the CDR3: TGTGCCGGCAGCTTCAAACTCACCGGGGAGCTGTTTTTT. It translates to CAGSFKLTGELFF.

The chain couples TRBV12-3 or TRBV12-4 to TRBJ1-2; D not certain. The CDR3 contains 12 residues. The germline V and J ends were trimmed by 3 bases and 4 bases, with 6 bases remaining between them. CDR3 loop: CASSLGVYGYTF. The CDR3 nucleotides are TGTGCCAGCAGTTTGGGAGTCTATGGCTACACCTTC.

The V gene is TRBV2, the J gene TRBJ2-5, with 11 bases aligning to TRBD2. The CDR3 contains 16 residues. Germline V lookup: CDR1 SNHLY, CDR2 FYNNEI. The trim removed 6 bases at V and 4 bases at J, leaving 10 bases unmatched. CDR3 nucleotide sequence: TGTGCCAGCAGCTCATTAGCGGGGGGGGCGGTAGAGACCCAGTACTTC. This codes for CASSSLAGGAVETQYF.

CDR3 sequence (DNA): TGCGCCAGCAGCTCCTTACAGGGGGCGAGGGATACGCAGTATTTT. This encodes CASSSLQGARDTQYF. The chain is built from TRBV5-1 and TRBJ2-3; 9 nucleotides agree with TRBD1. This CDR3 comprises 15 residues. CDR1 and CDR2 (germline): SGHRS, YFSETQ. V gave up 3 bases and J gave up 6 bases; unmatched junction bases: 8.

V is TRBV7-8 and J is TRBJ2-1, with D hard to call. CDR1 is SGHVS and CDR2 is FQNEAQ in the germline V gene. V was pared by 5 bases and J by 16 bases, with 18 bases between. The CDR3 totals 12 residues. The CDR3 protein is CASSQTPNHRFF. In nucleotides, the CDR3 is TGTGCCAGCAGCCAGACCCCAAACCACAGATTCTTC. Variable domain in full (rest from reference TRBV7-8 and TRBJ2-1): GAGVSQSPRYKVAKRGQDVALRCDPISGHVSLFWYQQALGQGPEFLTYFQNEAQLDKSGLPSDRFFAERPEGSVSTLKIQRTQQEDSAVYLCASSQTPNHRFFGPGTRLTVL.

The CDR3 here is CASSTLGGDTDTQYF. DNA of the CDR3: TGCGCCAGCAGCACACTAGGAGGAGACACAGATACGCAGTATTTT. The chain employs TRBV5-1 and TRBJ2-3, with D possibly matching TRBD2 (5 bases). This CDR3 region has 15 residues. Trimming cost V 4 bases and J 2 bases, with 14 bases left between them. The germline CDR1 and CDR2 sequences are SGHRS and YFSETQ.

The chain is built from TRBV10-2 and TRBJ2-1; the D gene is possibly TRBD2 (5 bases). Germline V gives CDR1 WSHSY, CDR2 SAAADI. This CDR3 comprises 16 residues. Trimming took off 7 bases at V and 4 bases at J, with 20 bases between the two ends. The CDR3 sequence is CASKGELFLFYNEQFF. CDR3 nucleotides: TGCGCCAGCAAGGGAGAGTTGTTCCTTTTTTACAATGAGCAGTTCTTC.

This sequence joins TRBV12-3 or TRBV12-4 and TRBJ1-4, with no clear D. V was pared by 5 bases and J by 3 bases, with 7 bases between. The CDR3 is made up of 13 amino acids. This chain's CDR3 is CASSVGSNEKLFF. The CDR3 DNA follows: TGTGCCAGCAGTGTAGGCTCTAATGAAAAACTGTTTTTT.

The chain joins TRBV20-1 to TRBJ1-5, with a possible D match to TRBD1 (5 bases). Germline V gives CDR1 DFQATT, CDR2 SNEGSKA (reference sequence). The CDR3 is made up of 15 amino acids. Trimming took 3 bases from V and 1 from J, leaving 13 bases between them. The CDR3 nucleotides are TGCAGTGCTAGTTTGGGGCAGATGAGCAATCAGCCCCAGCATTTT. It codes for CSASLGQMSNQPQHF.

The CDR3 region has the DNA TGTGCCAGTCGAACCCGGGCCGAGACCTACGAGCAGTACTTC. Protein sequence: CASRTRAETYEQYF. This chain joins TRBV19 and TRBJ2-7, with D unclear. The V gene lost 8 bases and the J gene lost 2 bases, with 16 bases spanning the gap. This CDR3 contains 14 residues. The V gene's germline CDR1 is LNHDA and CDR2 SQIVND (reference sequence).

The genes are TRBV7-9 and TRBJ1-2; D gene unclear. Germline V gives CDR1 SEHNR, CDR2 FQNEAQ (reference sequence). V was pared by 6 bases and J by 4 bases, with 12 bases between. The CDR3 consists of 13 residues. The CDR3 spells CASRPGSVYGYTF. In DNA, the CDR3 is TGTGCCAGCAGACCGGGGTCCGTCTATGGCTACACCTTC.

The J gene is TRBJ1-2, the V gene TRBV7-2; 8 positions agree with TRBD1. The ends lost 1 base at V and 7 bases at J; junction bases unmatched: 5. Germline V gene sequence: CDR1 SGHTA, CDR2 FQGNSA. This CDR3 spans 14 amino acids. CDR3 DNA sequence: TGTGCCAGCAGCTTAGGTCAGGGGGCTCGTGGCTACACCTTC. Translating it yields CASSLGQGARGYTF.

CDR3 sequence (DNA): TGTGCCAGCAGTTCCGGAGAGAATGAAAAACTGTTTTTT. Protein: CASSSGENEKLFF. The genes are TRBV6-2 or TRBV6-3 and TRBJ1-4, with D uncertain. V lost 4 bases, J lost 5 bases, and 8 bases lay in between. This CDR3 contains 13 residues. Germline V CDR1 and CDR2: MNHEY, SVGEGT.

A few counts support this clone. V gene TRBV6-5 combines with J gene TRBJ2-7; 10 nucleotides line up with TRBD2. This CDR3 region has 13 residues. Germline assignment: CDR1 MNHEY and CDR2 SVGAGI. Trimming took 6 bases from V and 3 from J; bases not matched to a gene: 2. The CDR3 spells CASSQREGYEQYF. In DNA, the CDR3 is TGTGCCAGCAGCCAGCGGGAGGGCTACGAGCAGTACTTC.

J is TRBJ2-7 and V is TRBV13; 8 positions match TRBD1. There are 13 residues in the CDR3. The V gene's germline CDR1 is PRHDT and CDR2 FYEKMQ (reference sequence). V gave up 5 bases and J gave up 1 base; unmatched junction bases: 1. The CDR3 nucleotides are TGTGCCAGCAGCCACAGGGGGTCCTACGAGCAGTACTTC. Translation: CASSHRGSYEQYF.

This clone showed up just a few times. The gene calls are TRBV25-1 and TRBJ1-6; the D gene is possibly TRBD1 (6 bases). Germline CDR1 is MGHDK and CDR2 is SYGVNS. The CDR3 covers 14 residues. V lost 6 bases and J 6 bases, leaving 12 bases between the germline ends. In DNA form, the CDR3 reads TGTGCCAGCAGGGACACAGGGCTTAATTCACCCCTCCACTTT. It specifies CASRDTGLNSPLHF.

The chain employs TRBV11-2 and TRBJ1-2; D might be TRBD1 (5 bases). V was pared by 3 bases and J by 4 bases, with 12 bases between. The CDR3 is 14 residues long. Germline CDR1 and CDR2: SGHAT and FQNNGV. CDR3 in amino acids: CASSLDITLYGYTF. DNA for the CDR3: TGTGCCAGCAGCTTGGACATCACCCTCTATGGCTACACCTTC.

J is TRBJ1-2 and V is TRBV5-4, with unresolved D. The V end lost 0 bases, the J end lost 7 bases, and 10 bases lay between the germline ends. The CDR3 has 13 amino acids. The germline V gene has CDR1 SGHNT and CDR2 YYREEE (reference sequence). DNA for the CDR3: TGTGCCAGCAGCTTGGTCCCACACCCTGGCTACACCTTC. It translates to CASSLVPHPGYTF.

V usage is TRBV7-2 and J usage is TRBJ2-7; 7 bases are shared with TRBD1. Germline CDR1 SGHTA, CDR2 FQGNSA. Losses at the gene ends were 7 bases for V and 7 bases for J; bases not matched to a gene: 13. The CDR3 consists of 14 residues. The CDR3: CASTYRDRLLEQYF. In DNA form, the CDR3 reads TGTGCCAGCACCTACCGGGACAGACTATTGGAGCAGTACTTC.

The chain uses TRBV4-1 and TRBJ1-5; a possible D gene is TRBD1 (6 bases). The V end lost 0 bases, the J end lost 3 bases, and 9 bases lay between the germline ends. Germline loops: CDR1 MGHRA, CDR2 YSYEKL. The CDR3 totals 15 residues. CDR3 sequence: CASSQEDRTNQPQHF. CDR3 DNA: TGCGCCAGCAGCCAAGAGGACAGAACCAATCAGCCCCAGCATTTT.

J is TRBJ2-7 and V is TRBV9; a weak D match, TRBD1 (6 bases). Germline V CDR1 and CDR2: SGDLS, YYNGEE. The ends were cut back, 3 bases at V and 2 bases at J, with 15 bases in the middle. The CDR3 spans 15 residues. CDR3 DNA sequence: TGTGCCAGCAGCGCCCCTACAGGGAACCCCTACGAGCAGTACTTC. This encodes CASSAPTGNPYEQYF.

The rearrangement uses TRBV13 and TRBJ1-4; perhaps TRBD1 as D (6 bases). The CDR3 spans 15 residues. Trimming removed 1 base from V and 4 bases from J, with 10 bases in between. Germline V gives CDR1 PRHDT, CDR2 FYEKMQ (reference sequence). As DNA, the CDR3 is TGTGCCAGCAGCTTAGCAGGGGCCATTAATGAAAAACTGTTTTTT. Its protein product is CASSLAGAINEKLFF.

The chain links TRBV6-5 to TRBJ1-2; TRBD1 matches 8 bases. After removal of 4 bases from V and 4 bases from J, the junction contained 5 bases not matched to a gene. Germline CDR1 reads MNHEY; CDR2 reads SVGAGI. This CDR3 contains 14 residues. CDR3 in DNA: TGTGCCAGCAGTTCTCGACAGGGGCCCTATGGCTACACCTTC. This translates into CASSSRQGPYGYTF.

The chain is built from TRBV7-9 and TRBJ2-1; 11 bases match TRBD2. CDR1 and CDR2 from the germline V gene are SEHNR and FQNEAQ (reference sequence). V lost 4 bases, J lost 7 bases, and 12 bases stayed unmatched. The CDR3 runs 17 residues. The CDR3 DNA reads TGTGCCAGCAGCTCGGAACTAGCGGGAGTAAATTGGAATGAGCAGTTCTTC. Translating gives CASSSELAGVNWNEQFF.